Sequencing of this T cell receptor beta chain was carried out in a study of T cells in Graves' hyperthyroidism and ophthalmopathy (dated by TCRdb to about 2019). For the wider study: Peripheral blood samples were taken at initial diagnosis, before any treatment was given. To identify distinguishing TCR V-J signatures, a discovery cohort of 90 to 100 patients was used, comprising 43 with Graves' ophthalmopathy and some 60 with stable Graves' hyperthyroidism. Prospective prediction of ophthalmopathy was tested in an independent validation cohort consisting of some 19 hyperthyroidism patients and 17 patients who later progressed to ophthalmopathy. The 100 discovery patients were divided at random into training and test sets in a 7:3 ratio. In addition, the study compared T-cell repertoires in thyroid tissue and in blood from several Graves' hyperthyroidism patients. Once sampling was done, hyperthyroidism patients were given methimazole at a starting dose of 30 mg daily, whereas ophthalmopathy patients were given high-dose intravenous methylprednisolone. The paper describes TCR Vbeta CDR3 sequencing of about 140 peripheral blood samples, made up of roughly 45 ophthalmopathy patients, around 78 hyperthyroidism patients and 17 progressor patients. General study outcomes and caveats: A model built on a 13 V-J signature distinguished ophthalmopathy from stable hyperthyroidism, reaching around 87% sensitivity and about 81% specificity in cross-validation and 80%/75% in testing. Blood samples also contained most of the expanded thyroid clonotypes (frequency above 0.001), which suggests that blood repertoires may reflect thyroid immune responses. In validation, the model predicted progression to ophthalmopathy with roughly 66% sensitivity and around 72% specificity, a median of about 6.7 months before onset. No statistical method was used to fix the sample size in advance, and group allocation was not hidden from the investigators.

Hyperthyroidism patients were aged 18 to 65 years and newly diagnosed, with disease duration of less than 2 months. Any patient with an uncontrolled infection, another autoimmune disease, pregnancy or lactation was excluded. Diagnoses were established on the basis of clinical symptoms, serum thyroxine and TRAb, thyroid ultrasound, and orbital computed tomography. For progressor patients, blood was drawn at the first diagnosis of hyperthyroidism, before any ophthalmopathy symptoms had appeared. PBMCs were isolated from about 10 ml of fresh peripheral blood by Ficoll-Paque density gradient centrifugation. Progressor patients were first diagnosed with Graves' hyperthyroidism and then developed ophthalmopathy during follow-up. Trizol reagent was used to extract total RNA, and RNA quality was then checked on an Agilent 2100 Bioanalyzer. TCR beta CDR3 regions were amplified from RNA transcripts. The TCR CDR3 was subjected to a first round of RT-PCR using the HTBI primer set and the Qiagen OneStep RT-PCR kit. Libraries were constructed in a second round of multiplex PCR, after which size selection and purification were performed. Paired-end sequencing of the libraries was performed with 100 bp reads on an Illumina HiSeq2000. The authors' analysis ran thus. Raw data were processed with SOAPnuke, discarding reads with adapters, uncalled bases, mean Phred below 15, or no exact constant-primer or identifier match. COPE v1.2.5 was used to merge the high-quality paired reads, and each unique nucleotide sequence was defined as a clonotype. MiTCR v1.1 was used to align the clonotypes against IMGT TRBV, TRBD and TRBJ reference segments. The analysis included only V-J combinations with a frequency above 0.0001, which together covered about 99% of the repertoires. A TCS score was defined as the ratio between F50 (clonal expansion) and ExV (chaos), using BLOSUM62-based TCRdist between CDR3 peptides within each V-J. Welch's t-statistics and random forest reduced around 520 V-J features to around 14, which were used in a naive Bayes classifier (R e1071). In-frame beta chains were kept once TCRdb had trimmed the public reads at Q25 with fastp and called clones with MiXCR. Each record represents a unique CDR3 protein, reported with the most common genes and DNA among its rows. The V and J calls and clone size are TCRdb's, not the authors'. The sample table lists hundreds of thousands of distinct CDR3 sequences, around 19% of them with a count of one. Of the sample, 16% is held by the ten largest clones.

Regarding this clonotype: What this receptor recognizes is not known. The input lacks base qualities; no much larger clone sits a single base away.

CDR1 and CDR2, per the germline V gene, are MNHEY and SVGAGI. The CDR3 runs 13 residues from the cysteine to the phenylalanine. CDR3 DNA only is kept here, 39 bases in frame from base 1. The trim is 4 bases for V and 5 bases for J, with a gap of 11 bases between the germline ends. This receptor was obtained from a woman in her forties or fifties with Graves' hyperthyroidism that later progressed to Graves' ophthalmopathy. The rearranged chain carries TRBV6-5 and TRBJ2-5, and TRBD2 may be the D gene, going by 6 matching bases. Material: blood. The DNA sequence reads TGTGCCAGCAGTTGGGGACTCGGTGAGACCCAGTACTTC. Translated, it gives CASSWGLGETQYF.